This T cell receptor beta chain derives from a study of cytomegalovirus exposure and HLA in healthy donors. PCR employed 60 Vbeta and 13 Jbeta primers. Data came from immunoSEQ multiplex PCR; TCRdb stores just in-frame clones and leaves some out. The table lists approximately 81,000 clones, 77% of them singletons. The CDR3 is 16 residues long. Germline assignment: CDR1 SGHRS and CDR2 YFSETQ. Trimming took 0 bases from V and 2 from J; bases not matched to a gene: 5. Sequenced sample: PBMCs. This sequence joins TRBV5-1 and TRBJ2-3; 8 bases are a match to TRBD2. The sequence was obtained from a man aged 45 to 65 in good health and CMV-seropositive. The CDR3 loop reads CASSLAGGRNTDTQYF. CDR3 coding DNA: TGCGCCAGCAGCTTGGCGGGAGGGCGGAACACAGATACGCAGTATTTT.